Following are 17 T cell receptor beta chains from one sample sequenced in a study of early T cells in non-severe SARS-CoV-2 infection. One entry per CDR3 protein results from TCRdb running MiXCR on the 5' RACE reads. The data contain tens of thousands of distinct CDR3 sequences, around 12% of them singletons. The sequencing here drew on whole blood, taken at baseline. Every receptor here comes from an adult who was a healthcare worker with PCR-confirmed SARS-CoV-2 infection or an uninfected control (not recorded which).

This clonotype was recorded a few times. CDR3 nucleotides: TGTGCCAGCAGCCAAGATTCAGCAGGAGGCTACAATGAGCAGTTCTTC. It translates to CASSQDSAGGYNEQFF. The rearrangement uses TRBV14 and TRBJ2-1, with a possible D match to TRBD2 (5 bases). Germline V gives CDR1 SGHDN, CDR2 FVKESK. V lost 0 bases and J 3 bases, leaving 12 bases between the germline ends. The CDR3 extends over 16 amino acids.

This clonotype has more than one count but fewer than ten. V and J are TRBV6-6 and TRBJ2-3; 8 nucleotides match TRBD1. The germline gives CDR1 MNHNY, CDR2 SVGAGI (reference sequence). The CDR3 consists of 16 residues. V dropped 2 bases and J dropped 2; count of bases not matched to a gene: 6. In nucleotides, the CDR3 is TGTGCCAGCAGTTACCGACAGGGGTTGGACACAGATACGCAGTATTTT. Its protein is CASSYRQGLDTDTQYF.

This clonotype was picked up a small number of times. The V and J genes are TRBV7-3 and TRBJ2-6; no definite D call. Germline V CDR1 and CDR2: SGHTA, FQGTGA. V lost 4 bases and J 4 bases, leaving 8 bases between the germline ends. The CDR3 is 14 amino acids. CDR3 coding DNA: TGTGCCAGCAGCTCGAGCCAGGGGGCCAACGTCCTGACTTTC. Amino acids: CASSSSQGANVLTF.

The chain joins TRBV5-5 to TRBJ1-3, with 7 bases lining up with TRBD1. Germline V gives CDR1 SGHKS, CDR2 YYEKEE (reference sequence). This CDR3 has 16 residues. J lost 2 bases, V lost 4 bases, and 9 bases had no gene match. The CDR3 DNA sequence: TGTGCCAGCAGCCCGTTGACAGGGAGCGCTGGAAACACCATATATTTT. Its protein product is CASSPLTGSAGNTIYF.

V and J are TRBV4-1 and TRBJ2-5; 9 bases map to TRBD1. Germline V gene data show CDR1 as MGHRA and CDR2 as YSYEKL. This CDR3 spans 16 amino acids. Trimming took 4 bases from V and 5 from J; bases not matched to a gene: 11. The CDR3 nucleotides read TGCGCCAGCAGCCTCGAATTCGGGACAGGGAGGGAGACCCAGTACTTC. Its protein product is CASSLEFGTGRETQYF.

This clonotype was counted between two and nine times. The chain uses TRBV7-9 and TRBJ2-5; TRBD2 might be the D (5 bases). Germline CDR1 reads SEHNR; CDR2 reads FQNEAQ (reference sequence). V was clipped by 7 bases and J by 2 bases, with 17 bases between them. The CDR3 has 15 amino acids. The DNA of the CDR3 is TGTGCCAGCACCTACCCGATGGGAGCTCAAGAGACCCAGTACTTC. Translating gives CASTYPMGAQETQYF.

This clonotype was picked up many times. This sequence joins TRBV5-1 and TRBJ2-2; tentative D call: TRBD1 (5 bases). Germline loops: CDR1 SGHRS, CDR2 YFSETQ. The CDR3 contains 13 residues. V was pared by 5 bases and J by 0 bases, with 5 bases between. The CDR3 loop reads CASRGPNTGELFF. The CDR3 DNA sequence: TGCGCCAGCAGGGGGCCGAACACCGGGGAGCTGTTTTTT.

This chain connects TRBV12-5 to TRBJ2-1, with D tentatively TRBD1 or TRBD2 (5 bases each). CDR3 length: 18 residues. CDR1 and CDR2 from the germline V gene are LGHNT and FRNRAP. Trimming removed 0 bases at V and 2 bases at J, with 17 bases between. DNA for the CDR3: TGTGCTAGTGGTTTGGTACTTGACGGGACCACGACCTACAATGAGCAGTTCTTC. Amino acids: CASGLVLDGTTTYNEQFF.

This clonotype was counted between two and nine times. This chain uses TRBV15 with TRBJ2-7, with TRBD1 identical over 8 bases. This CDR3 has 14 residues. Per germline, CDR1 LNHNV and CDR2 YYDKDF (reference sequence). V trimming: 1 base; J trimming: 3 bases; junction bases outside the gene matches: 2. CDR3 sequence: CATSRATGGYEQYF. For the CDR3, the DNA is TGTGCCACCAGCAGAGCTACAGGGGGCTACGAGCAGTACTTC.

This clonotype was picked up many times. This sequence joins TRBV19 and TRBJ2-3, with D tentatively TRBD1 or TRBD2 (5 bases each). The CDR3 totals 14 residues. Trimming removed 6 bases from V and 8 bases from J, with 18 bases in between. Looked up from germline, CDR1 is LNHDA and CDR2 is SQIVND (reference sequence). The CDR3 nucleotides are TGTGCCAGTAGCTTCCGGGGTGGGGGTTCTACGCAGTATTTT. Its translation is CASSFRGGGSTQYF.

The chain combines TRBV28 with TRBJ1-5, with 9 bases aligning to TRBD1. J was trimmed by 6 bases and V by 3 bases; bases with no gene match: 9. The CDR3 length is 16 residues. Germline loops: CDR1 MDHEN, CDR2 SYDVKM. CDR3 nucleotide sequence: TGTGCCAGCAGTTTTCCCGGACAGGGGTTGAGTCAGCCCCAGCATTTT. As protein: CASSFPGQGLSQPQHF.

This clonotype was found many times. CDR3 bases: TGCAGTGGGCCAGGACAGGGCCTATACGAGCAGTACTTC. As protein: CSGPGQGLYEQYF. V is TRBV20-1 and J is TRBJ2-7, with 8 bases that match TRBD1. The CDR3 runs 13 residues. The junction had 9 bases not matched to a gene; V was cut back by 7 bases and J by 4 bases. Germline CDR1 reads DFQATT; CDR2 reads SNEGSKA (reference sequence).

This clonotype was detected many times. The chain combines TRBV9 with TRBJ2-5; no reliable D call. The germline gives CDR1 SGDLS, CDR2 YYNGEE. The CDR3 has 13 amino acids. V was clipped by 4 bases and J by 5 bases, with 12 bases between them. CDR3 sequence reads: CASSLDGRETQYF. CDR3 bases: TGTGCCAGCAGCCTAGACGGACGGGAGACCCAGTACTTC.

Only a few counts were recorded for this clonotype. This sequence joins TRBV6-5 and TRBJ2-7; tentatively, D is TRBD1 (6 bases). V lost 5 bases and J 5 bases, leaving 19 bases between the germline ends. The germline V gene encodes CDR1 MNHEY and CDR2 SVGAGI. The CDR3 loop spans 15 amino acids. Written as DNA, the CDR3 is TGTGCCAGCAGTAACGCAGGGGTCCTTGATGACGAGCAGTACTTC. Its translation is CASSNAGVLDDEQYF.

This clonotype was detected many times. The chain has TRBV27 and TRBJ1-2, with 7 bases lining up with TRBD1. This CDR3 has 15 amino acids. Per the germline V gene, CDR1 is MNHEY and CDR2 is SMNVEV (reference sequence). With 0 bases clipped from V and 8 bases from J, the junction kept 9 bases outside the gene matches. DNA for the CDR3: TGTGCCAGCAGTTTATCGATCGACAGGGTATACGGCTACACCTTC. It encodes CASSLSIDRVYGYTF.

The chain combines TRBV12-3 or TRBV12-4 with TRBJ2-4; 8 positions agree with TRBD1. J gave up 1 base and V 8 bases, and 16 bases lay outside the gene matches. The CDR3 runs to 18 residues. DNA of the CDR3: TGTGCCAGCGCAAACCCCAGACAGGGGAGGTTGGCCAAAAACATTCAGTACTTC. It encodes CASANPRQGRLAKNIQYF.

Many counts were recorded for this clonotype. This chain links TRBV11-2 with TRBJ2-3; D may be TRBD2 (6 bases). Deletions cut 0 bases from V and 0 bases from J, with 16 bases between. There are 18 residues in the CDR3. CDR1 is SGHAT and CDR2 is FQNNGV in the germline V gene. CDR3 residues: CASSLDFDSGASTDTQYF. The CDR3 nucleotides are TGTGCCAGCAGCTTAGATTTTGATAGCGGAGCTAGCACAGATACGCAGTATTTT.